The following is a T cell receptor (beta chain) sequence with its context. The target antigen is unknown. CD45RO+ cells plus CCR7-negative CD45RA+ TemRA cells formed CD8 memory. Trimming pared 3 bases from V and 9 bases from J, leaving 16 bases between. CDR3 length equals 15 residues. In germline, CDR1 is SGDLS, CDR2 YYNGEE. These data belong to a study of shared clonotypes between healthy human individuals. Findings of the study overall: In having few donors, the study represented limited genetic and exposure-history diversity.

Per sorted-subset replicate PCR, input was approximately 0.2 ug DNA, representing roughly 29,000 T cell genomes. As handled by the study authors: For the immunoSEQ data, sequences were junction-only without quality scores, so filtering differed. Clones were sequenced by immunoSEQ multiplex PCR, and TCRdb holds only the in-frame ones, with some missing. The DNA was the basis for D and trimming; V, J and clone size are from that table. The sample contains roughly 720,000 clones, roughly 87% of which appear only once. The J gene is TRBJ1-6, the V gene TRBV9; D possibly corresponds to TRBD1 (6 bases). Sequencing was carried out using memory CD8+ T cells from PBMCs. The subset denotes: CD45RO+ cells pooled with CCR7-negative TemRA cells. This receptor was taken from a man between 18 and 35 years old in good health. Some clones in this sample may be carry-over from other donors' samples. This CDR3 reads CASSEEGGLFSPLHF. In DNA, the CDR3 is TGTGCCAGCAGCGAAGAGGGGGGGCTATTTTCACCCCTCCACTTT. Supplemented by reference TRBV9 and TRBJ1-6, the full variable domain reads DSGVTQTPKHLITATGQRVTLRCSPRSGDLSVYWYQQSLDQGLQFLIQYYNGEERAKGNILERFSAQQFPDLHSELNLSSLELGDSALYFCASSEEGGLFSPLHFGNGTRLTVT.